The 15 T cell receptor beta chains reported below all come from one sample, sequenced in a study of T cell repertoires in cytomegalovirus infection. TCRdb called the reads again in MiXCR, with one record for every CDR3 protein. The sample shows 450,000 to 550,000 distinct CDR3 sequences, 16% of them seen only once. Source material: CD8+ T cells from PBMCs. The receptors originated from a human donor in good health (CMV status not recorded). Some clones in this sample may be carry-over from other donors' samples.

The table lists this clonotype with a few counts. V is TRBV11-2 and J is TRBJ2-7; D is possibly TRBD2 (5 bases). Trimming left V 6 bases short and J 7 bases short, with 25 bases between. Germline-derived CDR1 and CDR2 are SGHAT and FQNNGV. This CDR3 spans 16 amino acids. The CDR3 DNA is TGTGCCAGCAGTCATTGGAAGGCAGCGGATCTTAGGGAGCAGTACTTC. This encodes CASSHWKAADLREQYF.

This clonotype has at least ten counts. This chain links TRBV27 with TRBJ2-7; weak D call: TRBD1 (5 bases). The V and J ends lost 5 bases and 1 base respectively, with 18 bases between them. CDR1 MNHEY and CDR2 SMNVEV come from the germline V gene (reference sequence). This CDR3 has 16 residues. CDR3 DNA sequence: TGTGCCAGCAGTCCGTCCTCAGGGTACCAATCCTACGAGCAGTACTTC. This translates into CASSPSSGYQSYEQYF.

The chain links TRBV27 to TRBJ2-5, with a weak D call TRBD2 (6 bases). Looked up from germline, CDR1 is MNHEY and CDR2 is SMNVEV (reference sequence). The V end was cut by 5 bases, the J end by 7 bases, with 17 bases between. CDR3 size: 14 residues. The CDR3 is CASSPLGAEGTQYF. CDR3 coding DNA: TGTGCCAGCAGTCCCCTCGGGGCGGAGGGGACCCAGTACTTC.

This chain links TRBV3-1 with TRBJ1-2; TRBD1 might be the D (6 bases). CDR3 length equals 16 residues. Germline CDR1 LGHDT, CDR2 YNNKEL (reference sequence). Trimming pared 3 bases from V and 5 bases from J, leaving 19 bases between. This chain's CDR3 is CASSHTYRDTGYGYTF. As DNA, the CDR3 is TGTGCCAGCAGCCATACATACCGGGACACGGGGTATGGCTACACCTTC. Variable domain in full (rest from reference TRBV3-1 and TRBJ1-2): DTAVSQTPKYLVTQMGNDKSIKCEQNLGHDTMYWYKQDSKKFLKIMFSYNNKELIINETVPNRFSPKSPDKAHLNLHINSLELGDSAVYFCASSHTYRDTGYGYTFGSGTRLTVV.

The rearrangement uses TRBV11-2 and TRBJ2-7; 7 bases line up with TRBD2. CDR3 length: 18 amino acids. Germline assignment: CDR1 SGHAT and CDR2 FQNNGV. The ends lost 4 bases at V and 1 base at J; junction bases unmatched: 16. Written as DNA, the CDR3 is TGTGCCAGCAGCTCCTGGGGGGGGGAGGGATTTATATCCTACGAGCAGTACTTC. Amino acids: CASSSWGGEGFISYEQYF. Looking up the rest from reference TRBV11-2 and TRBJ2-7 gives the full variable domain: EAGVAQSPRYKIIEKRQSVAFWCNPISGHATLYWYQQILGQGPKLLIQFQNNGVVDDSQLPKDRFSAERLKGVDSTLKIQPAKLEDSAVYLCASSSWGGEGFISYEQYFGPGTRLTVT.

The J gene is TRBJ1-1, the V gene TRBV12-3 or TRBV12-4, with D hard to call. The CDR3 sequence is 15 residues long. V gave up 5 bases and J gave up 5 bases, with 18 bases separating them. For the CDR3, the DNA is TGTGCCAGCAGTCACAATGGCCCCCGAGAAACTGAAGCTTTCTTT. This gives the protein CASSHNGPRETEAFF.

This clonotype was seen many times. The rearrangement joins TRBV7-8 to TRBJ1-1; no definite D call. The CDR3 is 15 amino acids. Germline CDR1 SGHVS, CDR2 FQNEAQ. V lost 1 base, J lost 0 bases, and 9 bases lay in between. CDR3 sequence reads: CASSLGSRMNTEAFF. CDR3 DNA: TGTGCCAGCAGCTTAGGGAGCCGCATGAACACTGAAGCTTTCTTT. Full variable domain (remainder filled in from reference TRBV7-8 and TRBJ1-1): GAGVSQSPRYKVAKRGQDVALRCDPISGHVSLFWYQQALGQGPEFLTYFQNEAQLDKSGLPSDRFFAERPEGSVSTLKIQRTQQEDSAVYLCASSLGSRMNTEAFFGQGTRLTVV.

Concerning this clonotype itself: The junction departs from germline at one end; a sequencing error may be responsible. V and J are TRBV6-8 and TRBJ2-3; TRBD2 might be the D (5 bases). The length of the CDR3 is 17 residues. From germline, CDR1 is MNHGY and CDR2 SAAAGT. CDR3: CTSSGGETGLGTDTQYF. The CDR3 region has the DNA TGTACCAGCAGTGGTGGGGAGACGGGGTTGGGGACAGATACGCAGTATTTT.

This clonotype occurred many times. The CDR3 sequence: CASSYSWGNYGYTF. The DNA for the CDR3 is TGTGCCAGCAGTTACTCGTGGGGGAACTATGGCTACACCTTC. V is TRBV6-5 and J is TRBJ1-2; D may be TRBD1 (5 bases). Germline V lookup: CDR1 MNHEY, CDR2 SVGAGI. V dropped 0 bases and J dropped 2 bases, with 7 bases sitting between them. This CDR3 is 14 amino acids long.

This clonotype was seen many times. The chain carries TRBV2 and TRBJ2-2; D gene ambiguous. Per germline, CDR1 SNHLY and CDR2 FYNNEI. This CDR3 contains 16 residues. Trimming took 2 bases from V and 1 from J, leaving 11 bases between them. This chain's CDR3 is CASSESPQVNTGELFF. The CDR3 DNA reads as TGTGCCAGCAGTGAAAGCCCCCAGGTGAACACCGGGGAGCTGTTTTTT. The full variable domain, completed using reference TRBV2 and TRBJ2-2, is EPEVTQTPSHQVTQMGQEVILRCVPISNHLYFYWYRQILGQKVEFLVSFYNNEISEKSEIFDDQFSVERPDGSNFTLKIRSTKLEDSAMYFCASSESPQVNTGELFFGEGSRLTVL.

J is TRBJ2-5 and V is TRBV20-1, with a tentative D call TRBD2 (6 bases). The CDR3 sequence is 15 residues long. V lost 0 bases and J lost 5, with 16 bases in between. CDR1 and CDR2 (germline): DFQATT, SNEGSKA (reference sequence). The CDR3 DNA sequence: TGCAGTGCTAGAGATCGAGCCGGGAGCGATGAGACCCAGTACTTC. Amino acids: CSARDRAGSDETQYF.

This clonotype was counted once. This chain links TRBV6-6 with TRBJ1-1; weak D call: TRBD1 (6 bases). The V end lost 4 bases, the J end lost 3 bases, and 18 bases lay between the germline ends. Germline V gives CDR1 MNHNY, CDR2 SVGAGI (reference sequence). This CDR3 is 16 amino acids long. The CDR3 here is CASSWATTGPDTEAFF. The CDR3 DNA follows: TGTGCCAGCAGTTGGGCCACTACAGGGCCGGACACTGAAGCTTTCTTT.

In this sample, this clonotype turned up a few times. The genes are TRBV6-1 and TRBJ2-7; the D gene is possibly TRBD1 (6 bases). Trimming cost V 4 bases and J 4 bases, with 11 bases left between them. Germline V gene data show CDR1 as MNHNS and CDR2 as SASEGT. The CDR3 loop spans 13 amino acids. The CDR3 region is CASSGTAIYEQYF. In nucleotides, the CDR3 is TGTGCCAGCAGTGGGACAGCCATTTACGAGCAGTACTTC.

The chain recombines TRBV5-1 with TRBJ2-1, with D possibly matching TRBD2 (5 bases). This CDR3 contains 13 residues. The germline CDR1 and CDR2 sequences are SGHRS and YFSETQ. V was clipped by 6 bases and J by 8 bases, with 15 bases between them. CDR3 sequence (DNA): TGCGCCAGCAAAGGCGGGTCCAGCGATGAGCAGTTCTTC. The encoded protein is CASKGGSSDEQFF. The entire variable domain, with the rest obtained from reference TRBV5-1 and TRBJ2-1, is as follows: KAGVTQTPRYLIKTRGQQVTLSCSPISGHRSVSWYQQTPGQGLQFLFEYFSETQRNKGNFPGRFSGRQFSNSRSEMNVSTLELGDSALYLCASKGGSSDEQFFGPGTRLTVL.

This clonotype was detected ten times or more. The chain couples TRBV10-2 to TRBJ2-1, with D hard to call. V was pared by 0 bases and J by 0 bases, with 9 bases between. CDR3 length: 16 amino acids. CDR1 is WSHSY, CDR2 SAAADI, per germline. The CDR3 loop reads CASSESGSDSYNEQFF. CDR3 DNA: TGCGCCAGCAGTGAGTCGGGCTCCGACTCCTACAATGAGCAGTTCTTC.